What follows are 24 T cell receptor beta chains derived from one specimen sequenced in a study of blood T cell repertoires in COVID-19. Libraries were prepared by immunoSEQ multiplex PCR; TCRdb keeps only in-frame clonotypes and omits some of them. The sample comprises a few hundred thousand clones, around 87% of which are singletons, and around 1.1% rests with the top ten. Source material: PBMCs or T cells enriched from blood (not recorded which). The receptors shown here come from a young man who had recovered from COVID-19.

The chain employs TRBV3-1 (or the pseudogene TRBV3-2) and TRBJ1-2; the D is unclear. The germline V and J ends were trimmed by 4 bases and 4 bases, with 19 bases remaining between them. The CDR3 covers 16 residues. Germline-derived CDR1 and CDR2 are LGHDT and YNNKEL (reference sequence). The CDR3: CASSPDLDGLLYGYTF. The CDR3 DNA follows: TGTGCCAGCAGCCCTGATCTTGACGGGTTACTCTATGGCTACACCTTC.

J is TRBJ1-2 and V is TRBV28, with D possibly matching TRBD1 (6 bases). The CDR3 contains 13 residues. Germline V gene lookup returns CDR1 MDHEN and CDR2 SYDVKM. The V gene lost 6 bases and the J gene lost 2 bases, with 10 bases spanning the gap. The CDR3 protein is CASRTGQNYGYTF. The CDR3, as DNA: TGTGCCAGCAGGACCGGACAGAACTATGGCTACACCTTC.

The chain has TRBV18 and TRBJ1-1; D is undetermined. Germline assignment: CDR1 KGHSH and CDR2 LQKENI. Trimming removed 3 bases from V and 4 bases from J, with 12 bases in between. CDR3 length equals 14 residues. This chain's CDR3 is CASSPIGRVTEAFF. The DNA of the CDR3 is TGTGCCAGCTCACCGATAGGGAGGGTCACTGAAGCTTTCTTT.

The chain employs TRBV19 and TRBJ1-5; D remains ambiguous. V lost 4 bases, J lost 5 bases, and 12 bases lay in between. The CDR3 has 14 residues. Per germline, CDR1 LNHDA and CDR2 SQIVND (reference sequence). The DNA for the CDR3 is TGTGCCAGTAGTAAGCGGCAGGATCATCAGCCCCAGCATTTT. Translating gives CASSKRQDHQPQHF.

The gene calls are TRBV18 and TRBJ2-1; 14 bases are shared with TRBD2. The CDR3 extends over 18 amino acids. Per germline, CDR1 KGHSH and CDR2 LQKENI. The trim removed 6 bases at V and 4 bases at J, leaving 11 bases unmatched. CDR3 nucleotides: TGTGCCAGCTCCCCAGAACACGGGACTAGCGGGAGTTACAATGAGCAGTTCTTC. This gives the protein CASSPEHGTSGSYNEQFF.

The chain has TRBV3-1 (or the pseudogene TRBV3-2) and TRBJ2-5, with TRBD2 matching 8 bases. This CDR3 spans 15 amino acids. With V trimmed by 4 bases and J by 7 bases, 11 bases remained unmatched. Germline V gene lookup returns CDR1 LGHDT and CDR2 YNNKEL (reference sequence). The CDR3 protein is CASSRSGTSQATQYF. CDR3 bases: TGTGCCAGCAGCCGCTCCGGGACTAGTCAGGCGACCCAGTACTTC.

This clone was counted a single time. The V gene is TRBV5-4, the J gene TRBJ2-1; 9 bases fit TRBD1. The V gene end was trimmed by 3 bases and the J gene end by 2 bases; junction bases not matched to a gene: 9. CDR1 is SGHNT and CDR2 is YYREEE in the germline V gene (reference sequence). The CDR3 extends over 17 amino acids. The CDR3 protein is CASSSELGTGPYNEQFF. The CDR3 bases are TGTGCCAGCAGCTCCGAGCTGGGGACAGGGCCCTACAATGAGCAGTTCTTC.

The CDR3 sequence: CASSDDSSGNTIYF. CDR3 coding DNA: TGCGCCAGCAGCGACGACAGCTCTGGAAACACCATATATTTT. The chain is built from TRBV5-1 and TRBJ1-3; the D gene is possibly TRBD1 (5 bases). This CDR3 is built from 14 residues. V lost 4 bases and J lost 0, with 8 bases in between. The germline CDR1 and CDR2 sequences are SGHRS and YFSETQ.

The CDR3 DNA reads as TGCAGCGAGCCCTTGGGACAGGGGTACAATGAGCAGTTCTTC. This gives the protein CSEPLGQGYNEQFF. The V and J genes are TRBV29-1 and TRBJ2-1; 10 nucleotides align to TRBD1. This CDR3 region has 14 residues. Germline V gene data show CDR1 as SQVTM and CDR2 as ANQGSEA. V shed 7 bases, J shed 4 bases, and the junction held 7 bases outside the gene matches.

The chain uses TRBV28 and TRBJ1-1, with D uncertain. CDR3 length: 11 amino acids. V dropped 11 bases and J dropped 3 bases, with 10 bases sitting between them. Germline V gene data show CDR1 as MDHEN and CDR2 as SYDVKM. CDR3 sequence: CAGPHDTEAFF. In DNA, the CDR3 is TGTGCCGGCCCACATGACACTGAAGCTTTCTTT.

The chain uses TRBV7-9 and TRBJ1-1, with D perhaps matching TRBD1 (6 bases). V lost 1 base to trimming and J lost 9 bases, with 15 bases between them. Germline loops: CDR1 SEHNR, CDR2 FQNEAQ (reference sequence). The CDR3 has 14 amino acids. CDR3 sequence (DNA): TGTGCCAGCAGCTTAGGAGAACAGGGAAGGAAAGCTTTCTTT. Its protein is CASSLGEQGRKAFF.

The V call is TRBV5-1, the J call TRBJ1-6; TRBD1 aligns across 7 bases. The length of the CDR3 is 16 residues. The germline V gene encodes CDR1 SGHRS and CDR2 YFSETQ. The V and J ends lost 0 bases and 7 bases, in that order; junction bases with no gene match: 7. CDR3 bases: TGCGCCAGCAGCTTGGAAGGGGGCGGACGGAATTCACCCCTCCACTTT. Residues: CASSLEGGGRNSPLHF.

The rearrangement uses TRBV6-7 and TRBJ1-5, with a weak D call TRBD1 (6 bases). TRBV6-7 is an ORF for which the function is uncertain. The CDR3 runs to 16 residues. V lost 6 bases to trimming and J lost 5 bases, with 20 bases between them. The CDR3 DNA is TGTGCCAGCAGGAGACAGGTCACACCAACGGATCAGCCCCAGCATTTT. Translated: CASRRQVTPTDQPQHF.

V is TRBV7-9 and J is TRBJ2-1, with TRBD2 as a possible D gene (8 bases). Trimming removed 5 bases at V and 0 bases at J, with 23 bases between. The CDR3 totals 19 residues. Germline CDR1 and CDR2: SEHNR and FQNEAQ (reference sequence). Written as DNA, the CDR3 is TGTGCCAGCAGCGAGGGGGCTAAAGCGGGAGCGAGCTCCTACAATGAGCAGTTCTTC. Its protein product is CASSEGAKAGASSYNEQFF.

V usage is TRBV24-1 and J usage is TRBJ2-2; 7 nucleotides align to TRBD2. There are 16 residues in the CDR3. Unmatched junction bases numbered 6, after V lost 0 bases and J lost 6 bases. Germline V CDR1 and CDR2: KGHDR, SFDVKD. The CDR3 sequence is CATSDLGEGLSGELFF. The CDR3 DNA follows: TGTGCCACCAGTGATTTGGGGGAGGGCCTATCCGGGGAGCTGTTTTTT.

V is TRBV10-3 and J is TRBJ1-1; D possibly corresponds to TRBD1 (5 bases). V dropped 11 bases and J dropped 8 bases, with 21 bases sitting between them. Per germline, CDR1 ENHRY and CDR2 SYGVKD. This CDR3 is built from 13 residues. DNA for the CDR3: TGTGCCTCTATTTCAGGGATTTCGGAAGAAGCTTTCTTT. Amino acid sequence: CASISGISEEAFF.

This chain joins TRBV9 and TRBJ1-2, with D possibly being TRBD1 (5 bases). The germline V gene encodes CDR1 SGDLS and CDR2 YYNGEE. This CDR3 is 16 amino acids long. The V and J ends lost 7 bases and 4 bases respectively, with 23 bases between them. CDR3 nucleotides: TGTGCCAGCGCGAGAGGCGACAGCGCTTCCTTCTATGGCTACACCTTC. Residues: CASARGDSASFYGYTF.

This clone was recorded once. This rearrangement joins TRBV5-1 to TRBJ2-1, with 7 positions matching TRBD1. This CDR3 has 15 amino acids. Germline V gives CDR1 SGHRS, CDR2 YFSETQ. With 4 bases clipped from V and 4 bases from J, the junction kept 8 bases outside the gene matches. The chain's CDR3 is CASSVSGTDYNEQFF. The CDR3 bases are TGCGCCAGCAGCGTGTCCGGGACAGATTACAATGAGCAGTTCTTC. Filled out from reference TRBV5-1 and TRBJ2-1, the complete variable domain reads KAGVTQTPRYLIKTRGQQVTLSCSPISGHRSVSWYQQTPGQGLQFLFEYFSETQRNKGNFPGRFSGRQFSNSRSEMNVSTLELGDSALYLCASSVSGTDYNEQFFGPGTRLTVL.

CDR3: CASSQQPGTGGYGYTF. The CDR3, as DNA: TGTGCCAGCAGCCAGCAACCCGGGACAGGGGGCTATGGCTACACCTTC. The chain couples TRBV3-1 (or the pseudogene TRBV3-2) to TRBJ1-2, with TRBD1 matching over 11 bases. CDR3 length: 16 amino acids. Unmatched junction bases numbered 7, after V lost 3 bases and J lost 4 bases. Germline V lookup: CDR1 LGHDT, CDR2 YNNKEL (reference sequence).

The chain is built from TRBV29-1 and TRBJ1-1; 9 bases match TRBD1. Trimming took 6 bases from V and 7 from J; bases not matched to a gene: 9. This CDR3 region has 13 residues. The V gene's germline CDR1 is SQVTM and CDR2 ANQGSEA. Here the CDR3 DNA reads TGCAGCGTCGACGGAAGGACAGGGGATGAAGCTTTCTTT. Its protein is CSVDGRTGDEAFF.

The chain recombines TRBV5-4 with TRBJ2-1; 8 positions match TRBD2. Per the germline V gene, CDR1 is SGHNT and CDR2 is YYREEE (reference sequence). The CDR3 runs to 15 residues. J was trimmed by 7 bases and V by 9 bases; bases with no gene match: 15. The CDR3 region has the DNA TGTGCCACTGCCCAGGGAGCGGGAGAGGGGAATGAGCAGTTCTTC. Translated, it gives CATAQGAGEGNEQFF.

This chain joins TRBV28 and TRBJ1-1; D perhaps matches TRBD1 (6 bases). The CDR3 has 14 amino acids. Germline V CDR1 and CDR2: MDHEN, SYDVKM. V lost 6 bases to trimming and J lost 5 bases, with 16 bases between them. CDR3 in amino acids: CASSPRGRKTEAFF. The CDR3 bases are TGTGCCAGCAGCCCCAGGGGTAGGAAAACTGAAGCTTTCTTT.

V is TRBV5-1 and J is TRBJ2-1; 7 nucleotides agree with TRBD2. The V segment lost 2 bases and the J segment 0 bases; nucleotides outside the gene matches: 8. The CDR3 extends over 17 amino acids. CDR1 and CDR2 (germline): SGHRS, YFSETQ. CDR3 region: CASSFDAASGSYNEQFF. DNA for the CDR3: TGCGCCAGCAGCTTCGACGCGGCTAGCGGCTCCTACAATGAGCAGTTCTTC.

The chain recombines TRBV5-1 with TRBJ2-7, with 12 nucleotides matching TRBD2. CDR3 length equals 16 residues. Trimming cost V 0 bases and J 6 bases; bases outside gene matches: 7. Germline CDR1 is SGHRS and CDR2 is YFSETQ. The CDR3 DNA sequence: TGCGCCAGCAGCTTGGGGCTGACTAGCGGGAGATCCGAGCAGTACTTC. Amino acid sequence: CASSLGLTSGRSEQYF.